The source of this TCR beta chain is a study of T cells in Graves' hyperthyroidism and ophthalmopathy. About the study: Peripheral blood collection took place at initial diagnosis, before any treatment. General study points: Before onset, by a median of around six months, the model predicted ophthalmopathy.

Per germline, CDR1 MNHEY and CDR2 SVGEGT. This CDR3 has 15 amino acids. V lost 2 bases and J lost 1, with 10 bases in between. Amplified TCR beta CDR3 regions derived from RNA transcripts. An initial round of RT-PCR targeting the TCR CDR3 relied on the HTBI primer set. Using its own MiXCR run on the multiplex PCR reads, TCRdb lists one record per CDR3 protein. The table shows about 55,000 distinct CDR3 sequences, with about 57% occurring only once. This clonotype came up many times. Antigen: not known. This clonotype originated in a woman aged 55-69 years with Graves' ophthalmopathy. Sequencing was performed on blood. This chain connects TRBV6-2 or TRBV6-3 to TRBJ2-3, with D unclear. In nucleotides, the CDR3 is TGTGCCAGCAGTTACCTCCGGGTAGGCACAGATACGCAGTATTTT. Amino acids: CASSYLRVGTDTQYF.